A single sample gave rise to the 16 T cell receptor beta chains below, sequenced in a study of T cell repertoires in cytomegalovirus infection. These receptors' antigens are unknown. MiXCR was run by TCRdb on the reads, yielding one entry per CDR3 protein. This table holds 300,000 to 400,000 distinct CDR3 sequences, 25% to 35% found once. The sample here was cultured PBMCs, taken from culture after CMV antigen stimulation. Receptor source: a human donor in good health (CMV status not recorded). Some clones in this sample may be carry-over from other donors' samples.

The chain links TRBV7-2 to TRBJ1-1; D unclear. V lost 1 base to trimming and J lost 1 base, with 10 bases between them. Germline lookup yields CDR1 SGHTA and CDR2 FQGNSA. This CDR3 is built from 15 residues. CDR3 amino acids: CASSLVFRPNTEAFF. The CDR3 coding sequence is TGTGCCAGCAGCTTAGTGTTTAGGCCGAACACTGAAGCTTTCTTT.

The rearrangement links TRBV19 to TRBJ1-1; 8 bases are a match to TRBD1. CDR3 length equals 16 residues. The J segment lost 0 bases and the V segment lost 1 base, leaving 4 bases of the junction unmatched. Per the germline V gene, CDR1 is LNHDA and CDR2 is SQIVND (reference sequence). For the CDR3, the DNA is TGTGCCAGTAGTATAGCCCGACAGGGGATGAACACTGAAGCTTTCTTT. Its protein is CASSIARQGMNTEAFF.

This clonotype has just one count. This chain joins TRBV10-3 and TRBJ2-3; D is ambiguous. The CDR3 contains 13 residues. V lost 0 bases, J lost 6 bases, and 7 bases lay in between. CDR1 and CDR2 from the germline V gene are ENHRY and SYGVKD. CDR3 DNA sequence: TGTGCCATCAGTGAGTCGACTCTGGATACGCAGTATTTT. Translated, it gives CAISESTLDTQYF.

The chain is built from TRBV5-1 and TRBJ1-2; D gene ambiguous. The V end was cut by 0 bases, the J end by 6 bases, with 15 bases between. CDR3 length equals 15 residues. The germline CDR1 and CDR2 sequences are SGHRS and YFSETQ. The CDR3, as DNA: TGCGCCAGCAGCTTGGAACGCTGGTCCTTGAATGGCTACACCTTC. It specifies CASSLERWSLNGYTF.

In this sample, this clonotype turned up a few times. This chain uses TRBV19 with TRBJ1-1; maybe TRBD1 (5 bases). Germline-derived CDR1 and CDR2 are LNHDA and SQIVND (reference sequence). Trimming cost V 3 bases and J 10 bases, with 18 bases left between them. The CDR3 loop spans 14 amino acids. CDR3 region: CASSIKFETGGAFF. CDR3 in DNA: TGTGCCAGTAGTATTAAGTTCGAGACCGGGGGAGCTTTCTTT.

The chain is built from TRBV12-3 or TRBV12-4 and TRBJ2-6, with 7 bases lining up with TRBD1. Trimming took 5 bases from V and 3 from J; bases not matched to a gene: 10. The CDR3 is made up of 17 amino acids. DNA of the CDR3: TGTGCCAGCAGTCCACGAACAGGGGTACGTGGGGCCAACGTCCTGACTTTC. Encoded protein: CASSPRTGVRGANVLTF.

This clonotype was seen only a few times. The rearrangement links TRBV7-9 to TRBJ2-1, with TRBD2 identical over 11 bases. J lost 7 bases, V lost 5 bases, and 13 bases had no gene match. The germline V gene encodes CDR1 SEHNR and CDR2 FQNEAQ (reference sequence). The CDR3 loop spans 17 amino acids. In DNA form, the CDR3 reads TGTGCCAGCAGCGCACCGAAACTAGCGGGAGTTAGTAATGAGCAGTTCTTC. Protein sequence: CASSAPKLAGVSNEQFF.

V is TRBV6-5 and J is TRBJ2-7, with 9 bases identical to TRBD1. J gave up 0 bases and V 6 bases, and 6 bases lay outside the gene matches. The CDR3 covers 15 residues. CDR1 is MNHEY, CDR2 SVGAGI, per germline. CDR3 nucleotide sequence: TGTGCCAGCAGCTGGACAGGGGTGAGCTCCTACGAGCAGTACTTC. Its translation is CASSWTGVSSYEQYF.

The genes are TRBV6-2 or TRBV6-3 and TRBJ1-1; D is uncertain. CDR3 length: 15 residues. Trimming removed 2 bases from V and 0 bases from J, with 10 bases in between. Looked up from germline, CDR1 is MNHEY and CDR2 is SVGEGT. DNA of the CDR3: TGTGCCAGCAGTTACCCGCGGCGATTGAACACTGAAGCTTTCTTT. Encoded protein: CASSYPRRLNTEAFF.

The chain recombines TRBV6-6 with TRBJ2-2; the match to TRBD2 covers 12 bases. Germline CDR1 MNHNY, CDR2 SVGAGI (reference sequence). J was trimmed by 4 bases and V by 6 bases; bases with no gene match: 21. This CDR3 spans 21 amino acids. CDR3 region: CASSSTASGRAVGVSTGELFF. For the CDR3, the DNA is TGTGCCAGCAGCTCGACGGCTAGCGGGAGGGCCGTGGGGGTTAGCACCGGGGAGCTGTTTTTT.

The chain links TRBV12-3 or TRBV12-4 to TRBJ2-5; no definite D call. Trimming removed 8 bases at V and 4 bases at J, with 8 bases between. This CDR3 is 11 amino acids long. The chain's CDR3 is CASGEGETQYF. CDR3 nucleotides: TGTGCCAGCGGGGAAGGAGAGACCCAGTACTTC.

The V gene is TRBV29-1, the J gene TRBJ2-1, with a weak D call TRBD2 (5 bases). V lost 5 bases, J lost 5 bases, and 16 bases lay in between. The CDR3 totals 14 residues. The germline CDR1 and CDR2 sequences are SQVTM and ANQGSEA. CDR3 protein: CSVQVGGLNNEQFF. CDR3 coding DNA: TGCAGCGTTCAAGTCGGAGGCCTCAACAATGAGCAGTTCTTC.

This clonotype appeared a few times. The V call is TRBV7-2, the J call TRBJ2-1; 12 nucleotides match TRBD2. CDR1 and CDR2 from the germline V gene are SGHTA and FQGNSA. The CDR3 runs to 19 residues. The junction had 14 bases not matched to a gene; V was cut back by 8 bases and J by 0 bases. CDR3 bases: TGTGCCAGCCAGGGGCTGGGACTAGCGGGTGAGAGCTCCTACAATGAGCAGTTCTTC. This encodes CASQGLGLAGESSYNEQFF.

This clonotype was observed a few times. The chain combines TRBV29-1 with TRBJ2-1; tentative D call: TRBD1 (6 bases). The germline V and J ends were trimmed by 5 bases and 12 bases, with 11 bases remaining between them. Germline-derived CDR1 and CDR2 are SQVTM and ANQGSEA. The length of the CDR3 is 10 residues. In nucleotides, the CDR3 is TGCAGCGTTACGAACAGGGTGCAGTTCTTC. Its protein is CSVTNRVQFF.

This clonotype has just a few counts. The chain couples TRBV2 to TRBJ2-7; D assignment may be TRBD1 or TRBD2 (5 bases each). The CDR3 has 16 residues. V was shortened by 6 bases and J by 3 bases, with 21 bases between the two germline ends. In germline, CDR1 is SNHLY, CDR2 FYNNEI. CDR3 sequence (DNA): TGTGCCAGCAGCGAGGGGCAGGACCGACGTATCTACGAGCAGTACTTC. Residues: CASSEGQDRRIYEQYF.

Many counts were recorded for this clonotype. The CDR3 sequence is CASSIPGKRDTEAFF. The DNA for the CDR3 is TGTGCCAGCAGCATACCGGGGAAGAGGGACACTGAAGCTTTCTTT. The chain recombines TRBV7-8 with TRBJ1-1; D gene uncertain. V lost 5 bases, J lost 3 bases, and 16 bases lay in between. Germline V gene data show CDR1 as SGHVS and CDR2 as FQNEAQ. The CDR3 is 15 amino acids.